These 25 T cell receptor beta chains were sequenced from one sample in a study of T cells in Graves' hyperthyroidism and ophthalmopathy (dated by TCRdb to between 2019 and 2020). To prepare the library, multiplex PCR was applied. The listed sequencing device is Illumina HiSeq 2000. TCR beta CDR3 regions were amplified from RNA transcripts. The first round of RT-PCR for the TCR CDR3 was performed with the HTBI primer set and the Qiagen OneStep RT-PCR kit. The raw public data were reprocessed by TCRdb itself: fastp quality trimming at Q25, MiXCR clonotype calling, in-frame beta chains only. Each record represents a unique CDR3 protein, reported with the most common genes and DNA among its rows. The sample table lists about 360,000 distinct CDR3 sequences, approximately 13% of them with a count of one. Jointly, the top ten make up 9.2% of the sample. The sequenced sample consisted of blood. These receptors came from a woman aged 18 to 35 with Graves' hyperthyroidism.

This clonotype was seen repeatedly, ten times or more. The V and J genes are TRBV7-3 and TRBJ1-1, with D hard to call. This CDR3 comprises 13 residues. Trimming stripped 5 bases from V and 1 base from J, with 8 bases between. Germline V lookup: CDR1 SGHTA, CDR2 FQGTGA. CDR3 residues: CASSKTENTEAFF. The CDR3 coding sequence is TGTGCCAGCAGCAAAACGGAGAACACTGAAGCTTTCTTT. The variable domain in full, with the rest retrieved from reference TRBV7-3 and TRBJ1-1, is GAGVSQTPSNKVTEKGKYVELRCDPISGHTALYWYRQSLGQGPEFLIYFQGTGAADDSGLPNDRFFAVRPEGSVSTLKIQRTERGDSAVYLCASSKTENTEAFFGQGTRLTVV.

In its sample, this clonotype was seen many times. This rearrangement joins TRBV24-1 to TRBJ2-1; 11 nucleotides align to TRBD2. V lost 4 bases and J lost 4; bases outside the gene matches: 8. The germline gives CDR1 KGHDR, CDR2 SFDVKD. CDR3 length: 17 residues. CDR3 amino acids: CATSDQITSGRYNEQFF. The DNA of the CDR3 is TGTGCCACCAGTGACCAAATTACTAGCGGGAGATACAATGAGCAGTTCTTC.

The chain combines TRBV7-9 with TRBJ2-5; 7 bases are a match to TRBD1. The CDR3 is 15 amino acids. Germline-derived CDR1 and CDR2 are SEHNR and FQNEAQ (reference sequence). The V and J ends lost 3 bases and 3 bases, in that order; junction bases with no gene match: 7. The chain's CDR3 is CASSLWRDREETQYF. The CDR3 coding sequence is TGTGCCAGCAGCTTGTGGCGCGACAGGGAAGAGACCCAGTACTTC.

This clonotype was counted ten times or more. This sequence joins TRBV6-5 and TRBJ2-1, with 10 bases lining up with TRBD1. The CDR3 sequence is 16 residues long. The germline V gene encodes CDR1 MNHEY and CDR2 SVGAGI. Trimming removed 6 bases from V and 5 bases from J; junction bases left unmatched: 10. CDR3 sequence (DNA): TGTGCCAGCAGCGTGCCGGGACAGGGGTCACACAATGAGCAGTTCTTC. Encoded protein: CASSVPGQGSHNEQFF.

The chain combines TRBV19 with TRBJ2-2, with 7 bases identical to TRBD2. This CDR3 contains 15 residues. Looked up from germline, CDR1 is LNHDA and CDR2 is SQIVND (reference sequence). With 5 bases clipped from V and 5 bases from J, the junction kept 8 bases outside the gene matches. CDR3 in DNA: TGTGCCAGTAGTGGGAGGGCTAGCGCGACCGGGGAGCTGTTTTTT. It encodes CASSGRASATGELFF.

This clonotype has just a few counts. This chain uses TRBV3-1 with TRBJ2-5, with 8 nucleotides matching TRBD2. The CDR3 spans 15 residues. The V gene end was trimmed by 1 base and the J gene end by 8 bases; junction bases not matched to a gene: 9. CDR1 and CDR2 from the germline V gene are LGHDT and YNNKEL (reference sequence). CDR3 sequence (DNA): TGTGCCAGCAGCCAAGCGAGAGGACTAGCAGGTACCCAGTACTTC. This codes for CASSQARGLAGTQYF.

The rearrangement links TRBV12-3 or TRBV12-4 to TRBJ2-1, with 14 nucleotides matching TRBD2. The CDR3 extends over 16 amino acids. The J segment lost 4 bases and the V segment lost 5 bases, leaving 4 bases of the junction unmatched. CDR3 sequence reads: CASSGGLAGEYNEQFF. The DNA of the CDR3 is TGTGCCAGCAGTGGGGGACTAGCGGGGGAGTACAATGAGCAGTTCTTC.

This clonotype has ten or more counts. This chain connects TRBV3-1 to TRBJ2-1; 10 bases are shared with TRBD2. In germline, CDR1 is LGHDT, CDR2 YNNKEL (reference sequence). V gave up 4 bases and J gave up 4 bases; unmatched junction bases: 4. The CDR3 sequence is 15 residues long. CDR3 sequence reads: CASSPTSGRYNEQFF. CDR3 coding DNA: TGTGCCAGCAGCCCGACTAGCGGGCGTTACAATGAGCAGTTCTTC.

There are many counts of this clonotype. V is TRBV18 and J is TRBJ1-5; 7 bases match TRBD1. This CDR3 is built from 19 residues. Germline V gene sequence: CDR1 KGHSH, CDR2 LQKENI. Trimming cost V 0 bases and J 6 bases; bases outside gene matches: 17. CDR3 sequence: CASSPPRTGSHLGPQPQHF. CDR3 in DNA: TGTGCCAGCTCACCACCGAGGACAGGTTCCCATTTGGGACCTCAGCCCCAGCATTTT.

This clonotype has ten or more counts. CDR3 amino acids: CASSPGTSGGAVETQYF. The CDR3 DNA reads TGTGCCAGCAGCCCCGGGACTAGCGGGGGGGCCGTCGAGACCCAGTACTTC. The chain couples TRBV7-8 to TRBJ2-5; 16 nucleotides align to TRBD2. The junction had 8 bases not matched to a gene; V was cut back by 5 bases and J by 5 bases. There are 17 residues in the CDR3. From germline, CDR1 is SGHVS and CDR2 FQNEAQ.

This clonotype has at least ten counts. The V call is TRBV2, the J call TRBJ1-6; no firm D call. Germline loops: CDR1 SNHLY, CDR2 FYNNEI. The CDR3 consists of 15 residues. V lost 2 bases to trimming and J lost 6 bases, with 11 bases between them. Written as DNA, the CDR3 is TGTGCCAGCAGTGAATGGAGAGGGAGTAATTCACCCCTCCACTTT. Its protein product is CASSEWRGSNSPLHF.

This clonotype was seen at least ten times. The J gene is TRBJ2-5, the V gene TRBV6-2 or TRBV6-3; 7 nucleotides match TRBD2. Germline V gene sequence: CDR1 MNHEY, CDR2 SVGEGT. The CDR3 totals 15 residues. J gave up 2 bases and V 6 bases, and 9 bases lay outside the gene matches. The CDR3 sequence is CASSLSGMDQETQYF. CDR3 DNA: TGTGCCAGCAGCCTCAGCGGGATGGATCAAGAGACCCAGTACTTC.

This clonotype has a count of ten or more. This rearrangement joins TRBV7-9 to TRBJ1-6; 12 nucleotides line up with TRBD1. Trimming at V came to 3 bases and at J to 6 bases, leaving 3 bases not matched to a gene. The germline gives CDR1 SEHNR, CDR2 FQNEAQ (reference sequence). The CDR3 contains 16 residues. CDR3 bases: TGTGCCAGCAGCTTCGGGACAGGGGGCTTTAATTCACCCCTCCACTTT. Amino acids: CASSFGTGGFNSPLHF.

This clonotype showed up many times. CDR3 in DNA: TGTGCCAGCACTTTCGGGAATCAGCCCCAGCATTTT. Translated, it gives CASTFGNQPQHF. The chain combines TRBV28 with TRBJ1-5; D gene uncertain. The CDR3 consists of 12 residues. The V end lost 7 bases, the J end lost 4 bases, and 8 bases lay between the germline ends. Germline V CDR1 and CDR2: MDHEN, SYDVKM.

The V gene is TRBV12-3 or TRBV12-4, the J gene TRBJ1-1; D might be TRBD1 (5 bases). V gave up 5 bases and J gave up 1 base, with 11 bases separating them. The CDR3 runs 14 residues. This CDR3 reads CASSPQGPNTEAFF. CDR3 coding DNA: TGTGCCAGCAGTCCGCAGGGTCCGAACACTGAAGCTTTCTTT.

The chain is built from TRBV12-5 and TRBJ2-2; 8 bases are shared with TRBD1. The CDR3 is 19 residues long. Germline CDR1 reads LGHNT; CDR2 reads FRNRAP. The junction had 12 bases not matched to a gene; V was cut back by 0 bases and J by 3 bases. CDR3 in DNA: TGTGCTAGTGGTTTGGTCTCCGGGACAGGCAATCTCCACACCGGGGAGCTGTTTTTT. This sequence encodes CASGLVSGTGNLHTGELFF.

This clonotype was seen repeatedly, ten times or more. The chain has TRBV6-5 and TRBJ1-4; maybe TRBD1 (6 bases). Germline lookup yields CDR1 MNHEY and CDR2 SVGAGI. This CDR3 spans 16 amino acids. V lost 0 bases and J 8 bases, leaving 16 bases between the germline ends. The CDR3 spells CASSYSDLGATEKLFF. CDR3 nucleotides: TGTGCCAGCAGTTACTCAGACCTGGGGGCTACCGAAAAACTGTTTTTT.

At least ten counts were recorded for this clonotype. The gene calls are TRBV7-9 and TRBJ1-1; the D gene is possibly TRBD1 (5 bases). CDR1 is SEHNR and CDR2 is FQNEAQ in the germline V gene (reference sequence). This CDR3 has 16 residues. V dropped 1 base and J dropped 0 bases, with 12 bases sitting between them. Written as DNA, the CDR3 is TGTGCCAGCAGCTTAGGGAGGAGGGGAGTGAACACTGAAGCTTTCTTT. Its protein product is CASSLGRRGVNTEAFF.

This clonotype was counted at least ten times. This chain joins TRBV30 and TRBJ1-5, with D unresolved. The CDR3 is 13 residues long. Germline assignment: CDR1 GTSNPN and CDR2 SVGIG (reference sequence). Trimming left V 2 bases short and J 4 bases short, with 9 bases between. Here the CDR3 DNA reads TGTGCCTGGAGTTCCACCCCGAATCAGCCCCAGCATTTT. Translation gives CAWSSTPNQPQHF.

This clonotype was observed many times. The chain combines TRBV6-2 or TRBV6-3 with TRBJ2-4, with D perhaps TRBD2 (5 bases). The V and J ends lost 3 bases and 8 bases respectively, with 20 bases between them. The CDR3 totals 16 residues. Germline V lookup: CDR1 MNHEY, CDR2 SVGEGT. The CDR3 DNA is TGTGCCAGCAGTTATGGGCCTGACGGTAAGGGAGACATTCAGTACTTC. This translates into CASSYGPDGKGDIQYF.

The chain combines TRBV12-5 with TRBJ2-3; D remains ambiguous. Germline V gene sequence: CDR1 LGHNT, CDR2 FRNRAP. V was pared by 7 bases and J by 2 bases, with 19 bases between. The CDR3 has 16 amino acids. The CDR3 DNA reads TGTGCTAGTGCCCCTCACACCGGGCTTTCCACAGATACGCAGTATTTT. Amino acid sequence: CASAPHTGLSTDTQYF.

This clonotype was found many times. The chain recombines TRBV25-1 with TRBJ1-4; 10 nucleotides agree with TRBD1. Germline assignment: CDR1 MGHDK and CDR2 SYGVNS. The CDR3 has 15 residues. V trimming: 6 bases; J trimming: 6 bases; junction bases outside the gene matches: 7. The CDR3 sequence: CASREGGTGDEKLFF. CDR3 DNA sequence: TGTGCCAGCAGGGAGGGCGGGACAGGGGATGAAAAACTGTTTTTT.

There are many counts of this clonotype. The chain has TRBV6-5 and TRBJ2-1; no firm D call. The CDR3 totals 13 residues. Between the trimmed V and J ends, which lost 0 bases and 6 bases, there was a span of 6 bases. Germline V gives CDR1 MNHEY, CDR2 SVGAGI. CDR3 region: CASSYSTSNEQFF. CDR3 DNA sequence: TGTGCCAGCAGTTACTCGACCAGCAATGAGCAGTTCTTC.

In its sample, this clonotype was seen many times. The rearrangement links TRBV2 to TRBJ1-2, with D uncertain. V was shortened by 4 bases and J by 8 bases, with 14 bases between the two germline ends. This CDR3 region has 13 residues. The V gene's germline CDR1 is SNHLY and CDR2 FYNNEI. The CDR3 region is CASSVGNRGGYTF. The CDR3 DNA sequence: TGTGCCAGCAGTGTAGGAAATCGAGGAGGCTACACCTTC.

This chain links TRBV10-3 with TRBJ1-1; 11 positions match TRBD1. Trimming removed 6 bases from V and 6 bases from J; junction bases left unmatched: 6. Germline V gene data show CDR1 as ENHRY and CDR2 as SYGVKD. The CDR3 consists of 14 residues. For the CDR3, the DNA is TGTGCCATCAGCCTTGGACAGGGGGCCCCTGAAGCTTTCTTT. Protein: CAISLGQGAPEAFF.